The clone carrying this TCR beta chain came up a few times. The antigen is undetermined. CDR1 KGHSH and CDR2 LQKENI come from the germline V gene. Trimming took 2 bases from V and 7 from J, leaving 13 bases between them. The CDR3 extends over 14 amino acids. TCRdb reprocessed the RACE reads with MiXCR, giving one entry per CDR3 protein. The data show around 350,000 distinct CDR3 sequences, around 5.5% seen once. Stated time point: pre-sensitization, week 0. The treatment here: therapeutic diphenylcyclopropenone sensitization with weekly scalp DPC. This sample stems from a study of human T cells and chemical hapten exposure. Findings and caveats of the study: Since the donors had alopecia, their immune response may not be the same as that of healthy people.

This sequence joins TRBV18 and TRBJ2-3, with D unclear. The receptor was derived from a woman in her late teens or twenties with alopecia areata. Some clones in this sample may be carry-over from other donors' samples. Specimen: whole blood, collected in connection with sensitization to the hapten diphenylcyclopropenone (DPC). The CDR3 loop reads CASSPNTSRNTQYF. The CDR3 bases are TGTGCCAGCTCACCAAATACCTCGAGGAATACGCAGTATTTT.